The clone carrying this T cell receptor beta chain was detected only once. This entry belongs to a study of OX40 agonist ivuxolimab in advanced cancers. TCRdb's copy holds only in-frame clones and misses some; the assay was immunoSEQ multiplex PCR. This sample has about 110,000 clones; 91% occur once, and the top ten carry about 1.2%. Germline-derived CDR1 and CDR2 are SEHNR and FQNEAQ (reference sequence). The CDR3 loop spans 14 amino acids. This receptor was obtained from an adult with an advanced solid tumor such as melanoma, head and neck, liver or kidney cancer. The chain joins TRBV7-9 to TRBJ2-5; tentatively, D is TRBD1 (5 bases). The DNA end lines up better with TRBJ2-7; the J call may be wrong. The specimen was CD4+ or CD8+ T cells sorted from blood, collected in a trial of the OX40 agonist ivuxolimab. CDR3 sequence: CASSLVDSSYEQYF. The CDR3 nucleotides read TGTGCCAGCAGCTTAGTTGACAGCTCCTACGAGCAGTACTTC.